The entry that follows covers one T cell receptor beta chain sequence. Its matching antigen is unknown. The CDR3 spans 15 residues. CDR1 and CDR2 from the germline V gene are KGHSH and LQKENI. The germline V and J ends were trimmed by 2 bases and 8 bases, with 15 bases remaining between them. The record originates from a study of vaccination effects on CD4 cells after COVID-19. Findings and caveats of the study: In the late period after vaccination, infection- and vaccine-induced clones contracted markedly.

TCRdb's copy holds only in-frame clones and misses some; the assay was immunoSEQ multiplex PCR. The profile shows 67,000 or so clones, about 81% of them singletons. In the ViraFEST assay, antigen-specific CD4+ clonotypes were identified by expansion after peptide-pool stimulation. Investigators separated out CD4+ T cells once approximately 10 days of culture had passed. All participants had two doses of either the BNT162b2 or mRNA-1273 vaccine. The sequence came from a human donor who received a COVID-19 vaccine. The rearrangement links TRBV18 to TRBJ1-4; D might be TRBD1 (6 bases). The sequencing used CD4+ T cells from PBMCs cultured with HCoV-229E spike peptides, collected after COVID-19 vaccination. The CDR3 region is CASSPFQGGGEKLFF. The CDR3 bases are TGTGCCAGCTCACCATTTCAGGGAGGGGGAGAAAAACTGTTTTTT.